Each of the 12 T cell receptor beta chains below was sequenced from the same sample in a study of cytomegalovirus exposure and HLA in healthy donors. Vbeta (60) and Jbeta (13) primers were used in the PCR. Libraries were prepared by immunoSEQ multiplex PCR; TCRdb keeps only in-frame clonotypes and omits some of them. The sample holds approximately 140,000 clones, just under 85% seen once. The sequenced sample was PBMCs. These receptors came from a man aged 35-49 years in good health and CMV-seropositive.

A few counts support this clone. V usage is TRBV11-2 and J usage is TRBJ2-1; 9 bases map to TRBD2. This CDR3 region has 15 residues. The germline CDR1 and CDR2 sequences are SGHAT and FQNNGV. Germline trimming cut 5 bases from V and 5 bases from J; bases unmatched to any gene: 7. The CDR3 nucleotides are TGTGCCAGCAGCCCCCTAGCGGGGAGGCACAATGAGCAGTTCTTC. Translation gives CASSPLAGRHNEQFF. The complete variable domain, with remaining parts taken from reference TRBV11-2 and TRBJ2-1, reads EAGVAQSPRYKIIEKRQSVAFWCNPISGHATLYWYQQILGQGPKLLIQFQNNGVVDDSQLPKDRFSAERLKGVDSTLKIQPAKLEDSAVYLCASSPLAGRHNEQFFGPGTRLTVL.

The chain links TRBV6-5 to TRBJ1-1; the D is unclear. Per germline, CDR1 MNHEY and CDR2 SVGAGI. With 6 bases removed from V and 3 bases from J, the gap between germline ends came to 17 bases. This CDR3 region has 15 residues. The CDR3 DNA reads TGTGCCAGCAGAACAAACGCCCGCGGAGACACTGAAGCTTTCTTT. Protein: CASRTNARGDTEAFF.

This chain uses TRBV18 with TRBJ2-3; TRBD2 matches at 8 bases. Germline lookup yields CDR1 KGHSH and CDR2 LQKENI. This CDR3 spans 15 amino acids. The V gene end was trimmed by 3 bases and the J gene end by 0 bases; junction bases not matched to a gene: 2. The CDR3 protein is CASSPASGSTDTQYF. DNA for the CDR3: TGTGCCAGCTCACCTGCTAGCGGGAGCACAGATACGCAGTATTTT.

The V call is TRBV12-5, the J call TRBJ2-3, with TRBD2 identical over 11 bases. CDR1 LGHNT and CDR2 FRNRAP come from the germline V gene. This CDR3 spans 17 amino acids. With 1 base clipped from V and 6 bases from J, the junction kept 9 bases outside the gene matches. The CDR3 nucleotides read TGTGCTAGTGGTTTGGCGCTGGGTAGCGGGAGGGCGGATACGCAGTATTTT. Translating it yields CASGLALGSGRADTQYF. Full variable domain (remainder filled in from reference TRBV12-5 and TRBJ2-3): DARVTQTPRHKVTEMGQEVTMRCQPILGHNTVFWYRQTMMQGLELLAYFRNRAPLDDSGMPKDRFSAEMPDATLATLKIQPSEPRDSAVYFCASGLALGSGRADTQYFGPGTRLTVL.

CDR3 protein: CASSLDRYGGYTF. CDR3 DNA: TGTGCCAGCAGCTTAGACAGATATGGCGGCTACACCTTC. V and J are TRBV7-2 and TRBJ1-2, with D unresolved. CDR1 and CDR2 from the germline V gene are SGHTA and FQGNSA. This CDR3 has 13 residues. V lost 1 base and J lost 8, with 11 bases in between.

The chain joins TRBV7-3 to TRBJ2-2, with a weak D call TRBD2 (7 bases). The CDR3 runs 14 residues. Between the trimmed V and J ends, which lost 6 bases and 4 bases, there was a span of 12 bases. Germline assignment: CDR1 SGHTA and CDR2 FQGTGA. The CDR3 protein is CASRGGPTTGELFF. The CDR3 region has the DNA TGTGCCAGCAGGGGGGGGCCTACCACCGGGGAGCTGTTTTTT.

This chain joins TRBV25-1 and TRBJ2-5; TRBD2 aligns across 9 bases. CDR3 size: 15 residues. With 2 bases clipped from V and 2 bases from J, the junction kept 3 bases outside the gene matches. Germline loops: CDR1 MGHDK, CDR2 SYGVNS. The CDR3 bases are TGTGCCAGCAGTGAACTAGCGGGGAGTCAAGAGACCCAGTACTTC. Translated: CASSELAGSQETQYF. Drawing the rest from reference TRBV25-1 and TRBJ2-5, the complete variable domain is EADIYQTPRYLVIGTGKKITLECSQTMGHDKMYWYQQDPGMELHLIHYSYGVNSTEKGDLSSESTVSRIRTEHFPLTLESARPSHTSQYLCASSELAGSQETQYFGPGTRLLVL.

The chain couples TRBV19 to TRBJ1-1, with 9 bases aligning to TRBD1. This CDR3 comprises 15 residues. The germline V gene has CDR1 LNHDA and CDR2 SQIVND (reference sequence). J gave up 3 bases and V 6 bases, and 8 bases lay outside the gene matches. The CDR3 spells CASSLNRGRDTEAFF. The CDR3, as DNA: TGTGCCAGTAGCCTAAACAGGGGGCGAGACACTGAAGCTTTCTTT.

The chain has TRBV4-2 and TRBJ2-1; TRBD2 agrees at 8 bases. J gave up 9 bases and V 1 base, and 11 bases lay outside the gene matches. CDR3 size: 16 residues. Germline CDR1 is LGHNA and CDR2 is YNFKEQ. The DNA of the CDR3 is TGTGCCAGCAGCCAAGGGCAGCGGGAGTACGAAGGTGAGCAGTTCTTC. Residues: CASSQGQREYEGEQFF.

The rearrangement links TRBV4-1 to TRBJ1-6, with D unclear. Looked up from germline, CDR1 is MGHRA and CDR2 is YSYEKL. Between the trimmed V and J ends, which lost 0 bases and 12 bases, there was a span of 15 bases. This CDR3 region has 15 residues. As DNA, the CDR3 is TGCGCCAGCAGCCAAGAAATCGGACTCAAGGGACCCCTCCACTTT. Residues: CASSQEIGLKGPLHF.

This sequence joins TRBV29-1 and TRBJ2-7, with 9 bases matching TRBD1. The CDR3 consists of 15 residues. In germline, CDR1 is SQVTM, CDR2 ANQGSEA. V lost 4 bases and J lost 2; bases outside the gene matches: 9. CDR3 residues: CSVAVPGQGTYEQYF. The CDR3 DNA sequence: TGCAGCGTTGCTGTCCCGGGACAGGGAACCTACGAGCAGTACTTC.

This sequence joins TRBV7-3 and TRBJ2-2, with D possibly TRBD2 on 5 matching bases. With 4 bases removed from V and 1 base from J, the gap between germline ends came to 10 bases. Germline CDR1 is SGHTA and CDR2 is FQGTGA. There are 15 residues in the CDR3. CDR3 DNA sequence: TGTGCCAGCAGCTCCGGACTGGTGAACACCGGGGAGCTGTTTTTT. Encoded protein: CASSSGLVNTGELFF.